The present TCR beta chain was sequenced within a study of breast tumors, draining lymph nodes, adjacent tissues. Findings and caveats of the study: Luminal-like breast cancer showed significantly higher tumor–nontumor repertoire similarity than basal-like. Tumor repertoires ranked between lymph nodes and nontumor tissue in diversity, with V and J gene preferences. Findings are consistent with lymph node origin and intratumoral expansion of most tumor T cells.

Germline trimming cut 6 bases from V and 8 bases from J; bases unmatched to any gene: 4. The CDR3 consists of 12 residues. Germline CDR1 is MDHEN and CDR2 is SYDVKM. TCRdb recomputed calls from the multiplex PCR reads with MiXCR, one row per CDR3 protein. This sample has some 170,000 distinct CDR3 sequences, with around 33% found just once. This clonotype has just a few counts. The antigen is unknown. Breast cancer patients provided tissue from their axillary draining lymph nodes. This receptor was taken from a female donor with breast cancer. Some clones in this sample may be carry-over from other donors' samples. The sequenced sample was axillary lymph node tissue. The chain has TRBV28 and TRBJ1-2, with 9 bases identical to TRBD1. CDR3 coding DNA: TGTGCCAGCAGAACAGGGGGCTGGGGCTACACCTTC. Residues: CASRTGGWGYTF.